The 20 T cell receptor beta chains below all came from one sample that was sequenced in a study of blood T cell repertoires in COVID-19. The assay was immunoSEQ multiplex PCR, and TCRdb's table has in-frame clones only and misses some. The data hold over 250,000 clones, with 85% to 90% observed a single time. Sequenced: peripheral blood. These receptors were collected from a woman aged 45 to 65 with COVID-19, enrolled during active disease.

The chain carries TRBV18 and TRBJ2-2; 13 positions agree with TRBD2. The CDR3 is 16 amino acids. The V gene end was trimmed by 6 bases and the J gene end by 5 bases; junction bases not matched to a gene: 6. The germline V gene encodes CDR1 KGHSH and CDR2 LQKENI. CDR3 region: CASSTRTSGRTGELFF. The CDR3 nucleotides read TGTGCCAGCTCCACTCGGACTAGCGGGAGAACCGGGGAGCTGTTTTTT. The variable domain in full, with the rest retrieved from reference TRBV18 and TRBJ2-2, is NAGVMQNPRHLVRRRGQEARLRCSPMKGHSHVYWYRQLPEEGLKFMVYLQKENIIDESGMPKERFSAEFPKEGPSILRIQQVVRGDSAAYFCASSTRTSGRTGELFFGEGSRLTVL.

This clone was observed a handful of times. The rearrangement links TRBV7-2 to TRBJ1-4, with 7 bases identical to TRBD1. V was clipped by 5 bases and J by 2 bases; unmatched bases: 2. The CDR3 length is 14 residues. CDR1 is SGHTA, CDR2 FQGNSA, per germline. CDR3 in amino acids: CASSTTGTNEKLFF. In nucleotides, the CDR3 is TGTGCCAGCAGCACGACAGGGACTAATGAAAAACTGTTTTTT.

The chain employs TRBV6-5 and TRBJ2-3, with D perhaps TRBD1 (5 bases). The CDR3 length is 14 residues. Trimming left V 6 bases short and J 0 bases short, with 10 bases between. Germline V lookup: CDR1 MNHEY, CDR2 SVGAGI. The CDR3 region is CASRTVTSTDTQYF. In DNA, the CDR3 is TGTGCCAGCAGGACAGTAACTAGCACAGATACGCAGTATTTT.

The rearrangement links TRBV7-2 to TRBJ1-5, with D hard to call. Germline V gene lookup returns CDR1 SGHTA and CDR2 FQGNSA. V was trimmed by 5 bases and J by 2 bases, leaving 13 bases between them. This CDR3 contains 15 residues. This CDR3 is CASSPERIGNQPQHF. The CDR3 nucleotides are TGTGCCAGCAGCCCAGAGAGGATCGGCAATCAGCCCCAGCATTTT.

The chain carries TRBV2 and TRBJ2-1; 9 bases match TRBD2. With V trimmed by 7 bases and J by 5 bases, 9 bases remained unmatched. This CDR3 contains 15 residues. CDR1 is SNHLY and CDR2 is FYNNEI in the germline V gene. The DNA of the CDR3 is TGTGCCAGCACGGGCGGGAGGGCCTATGACAATGAGCAGTTCTTC. Its protein product is CASTGGRAYDNEQFF.

The V call is TRBV28, the J call TRBJ2-3; 10 nucleotides match TRBD2. The J segment lost 5 bases and the V segment lost 6 bases, leaving 11 bases of the junction unmatched. Germline V CDR1 and CDR2: MDHEN, SYDVKM. This CDR3 comprises 16 residues. The CDR3 DNA is TGTGCCAGCAGCCCGGGGCCAGCGGGAGGGGTAGATACGCAGTATTTT. Encoded protein: CASSPGPAGGVDTQYF.

V is TRBV10-3 and J is TRBJ2-3; D unclear. The CDR3 has 13 residues. V was pared by 7 bases and J by 0 bases, with 8 bases between. CDR1 and CDR2 from the germline V gene are ENHRY and SYGVKD. The CDR3 DNA reads TGTGCCATCACCCAGACTAGCACAGATACGCAGTATTTT. Encoded protein: CAITQTSTDTQYF.

This chain joins TRBV18 and TRBJ2-7; a possible D gene is TRBD1 (6 bases). With 4 bases removed from V and 3 bases from J, the gap between germline ends came to 19 bases. CDR1 is KGHSH, CDR2 LQKENI, per germline. This CDR3 has 16 residues. CDR3 in amino acids: CASSLGRSGDNYEQYF. The CDR3 DNA is TGTGCCAGCTCACTGGGACGGTCAGGGGACAACTACGAGCAGTACTTC.

This clone was counted once. The gene calls are TRBV14 and TRBJ2-7; D is possibly TRBD1 (6 bases). Germline-derived CDR1 and CDR2 are SGHDN and FVKESK. V lost 4 bases and J 5 bases, leaving 18 bases between the germline ends. The CDR3 extends over 15 amino acids. The CDR3 DNA follows: TGTGCCAGCAGCCGAACCGGGACATCGGCCCACGAGCAGTACTTC. As protein: CASSRTGTSAHEQYF. Complete variable domain (other parts from reference TRBV14 and TRBJ2-7): EAGVTQFPSHSVIEKGQTVTLRCDPISGHDNLYWYRRVMGKEIKFLLHFVKESKQDESGMPNNRFLAERTGGTYSTLKVQPAELEDSGVYFCASSRTGTSAHEQYFGPGTRLTVT.

The chain couples TRBV30 to TRBJ2-2; D is undetermined. Trimming stripped 2 bases from V and 4 bases from J, with 8 bases between. Germline V CDR1 and CDR2: GTSNPN, SVGIG (reference sequence). The CDR3 loop spans 13 amino acids. CDR3 in amino acids: CAWSSRGTGELFF. Here the CDR3 DNA reads TGTGCCTGGAGTTCCCGCGGCACCGGGGAGCTGTTTTTT.

The rearrangement uses TRBV7-9 and TRBJ1-1; unclear D gene. V lost 2 bases, J lost 5 bases, and 21 bases lay in between. Germline V CDR1 and CDR2: SEHNR, FQNEAQ (reference sequence). This CDR3 contains 17 residues. CDR3 sequence reads: CASSLNGGEGLRTEAFF. The CDR3 DNA follows: TGTGCCAGCAGCTTAAATGGTGGGGAAGGACTTCGGACTGAAGCTTTCTTT.

The gene calls are TRBV12-5 and TRBJ2-7, with D possibly TRBD1 on 6 matching bases. The CDR3 sequence is 18 residues long. Germline lookup yields CDR1 LGHNT and CDR2 FRNRAP. V was shortened by 2 bases and J by 3 bases, with 23 bases between the two germline ends. CDR3 in amino acids: CASGLPSRGGPNFYEQYF. The CDR3 DNA sequence: TGTGCTAGTGGTTTGCCTTCGAGAGGGGGACCGAACTTCTACGAGCAGTACTTC.

The chain joins TRBV7-3 to TRBJ2-2; 10 nucleotides align to TRBD2. CDR3 length: 16 residues. Germline CDR1 reads SGHTA; CDR2 reads FQGTGA. The trim removed 5 bases at V and 3 bases at J, leaving 6 bases unmatched. DNA for the CDR3: TGTGCCAGCAGCCAGAACAGCGGGAGGGACACCGGGGAGCTGTTTTTT. This encodes CASSQNSGRDTGELFF.

The chain joins TRBV27 to TRBJ2-7; 9 bases fit TRBD2. The ends lost 8 bases at V and 9 bases at J; junction bases unmatched: 11. The CDR3 loop spans 13 amino acids. The germline V gene has CDR1 MNHEY and CDR2 SMNVEV (reference sequence). This CDR3 reads CASRGLASMVQYF. The CDR3 DNA reads TGTGCCAGCCGAGGACTAGCGAGTATGGTGCAGTACTTC.

This sequence joins TRBV24-1 and TRBJ1-1; weak D call: TRBD1 (6 bases). Trimming took 4 bases from V and 3 from J, leaving 17 bases between them. The CDR3 is made up of 16 amino acids. The germline V gene has CDR1 KGHDR and CDR2 SFDVKD. This CDR3 reads CATSDSAQGPHTEAFF. In DNA form, the CDR3 reads TGTGCCACCAGTGACAGTGCACAGGGTCCCCACACTGAAGCTTTCTTT.

The chain carries TRBV30 and TRBJ2-1, with D unresolved. CDR1 and CDR2 from the germline V gene are GTSNPN and SVGIG (reference sequence). V dropped 2 bases and J dropped 8 bases, with 7 bases sitting between them. The CDR3 sequence is 11 residues long. Here the CDR3 reads CAWSSRDEQFF. The CDR3 DNA sequence: TGTGCCTGGAGTTCCCGCGATGAGCAGTTCTTC.

This clone has only one observation. The chain has TRBV6-2 or TRBV6-3 and TRBJ2-1, with 11 bases aligning to TRBD2. CDR3 size: 15 residues. The V gene end was trimmed by 5 bases and the J gene end by 5 bases; junction bases not matched to a gene: 5. The germline V gene encodes CDR1 MNHEY and CDR2 SVGEGT. CDR3 sequence reads: CASSRLAGLNNEQFF. CDR3 coding DNA: TGTGCCAGCAGTAGACTAGCGGGATTGAACAATGAGCAGTTCTTC.

J is TRBJ1-2 and V is TRBV20-1, with 8 positions matching TRBD1. V trimming: 3 bases; J trimming: 2 bases; junction bases outside the gene matches: 2. The CDR3 length is 13 residues. The germline V gene encodes CDR1 DFQATT and CDR2 SNEGSKA (reference sequence). CDR3 loop: CSASGDRNYGYTF. The CDR3 region has the DNA TGCAGTGCTAGTGGGGACAGGAACTATGGCTACACCTTC.

The chain is built from TRBV4-2 and TRBJ2-3, with D possibly being TRBD2 (7 bases). Trimming removed 1 base at V and 2 bases at J, with 19 bases between. This CDR3 comprises 18 residues. CDR1 LGHNA and CDR2 YNFKEQ come from the germline V gene. The CDR3 nucleotides are TGTGCCAGCAGCCAAGCGGTGGGGGCTAGCGGTACCACAGATACGCAGTATTTT. Its protein product is CASSQAVGASGTTDTQYF.

The DNA of the CDR3 is TGTGCCAGCAGAGGACAACCTAGCACAGATACGCAGTATTTT. Its translation is CASRGQPSTDTQYF. The rearrangement links TRBV11-2 to TRBJ2-3, with D possibly being TRBD1 (5 bases). Germline CDR1 is SGHAT and CDR2 is FQNNGV. There are 14 residues in the CDR3. Trimming left V 6 bases short and J 0 bases short, with 10 bases between.